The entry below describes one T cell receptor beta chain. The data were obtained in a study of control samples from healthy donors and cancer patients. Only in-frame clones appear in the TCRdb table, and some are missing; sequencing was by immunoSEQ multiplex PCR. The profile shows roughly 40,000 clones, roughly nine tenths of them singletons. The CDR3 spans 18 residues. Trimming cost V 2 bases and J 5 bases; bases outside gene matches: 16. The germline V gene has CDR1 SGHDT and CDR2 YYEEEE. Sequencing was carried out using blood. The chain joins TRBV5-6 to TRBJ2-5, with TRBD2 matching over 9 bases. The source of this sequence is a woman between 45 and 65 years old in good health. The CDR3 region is CASSFSRGGPITPETQYF. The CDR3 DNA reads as TGTGCCAGCAGCTTCTCGCGGGGGGGCCCTATAACCCCCGAGACCCAGTACTTC.